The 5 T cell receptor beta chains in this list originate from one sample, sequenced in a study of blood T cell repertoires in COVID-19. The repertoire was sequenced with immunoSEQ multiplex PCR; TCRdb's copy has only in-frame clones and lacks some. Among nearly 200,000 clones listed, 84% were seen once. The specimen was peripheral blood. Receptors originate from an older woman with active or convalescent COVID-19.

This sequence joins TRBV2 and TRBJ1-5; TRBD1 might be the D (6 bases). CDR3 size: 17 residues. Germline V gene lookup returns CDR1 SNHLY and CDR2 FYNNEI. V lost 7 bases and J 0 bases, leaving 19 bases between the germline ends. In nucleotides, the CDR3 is TGTGCCAGCACTTACTCCGGACAGTTTCATAGCAATCAGCCCCAGCATTTT. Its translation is CASTYSGQFHSNQPQHF.

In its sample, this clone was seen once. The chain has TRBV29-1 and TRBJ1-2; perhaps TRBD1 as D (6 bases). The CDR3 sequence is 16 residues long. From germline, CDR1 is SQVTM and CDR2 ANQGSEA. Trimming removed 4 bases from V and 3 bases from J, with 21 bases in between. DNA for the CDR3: TGCAGCGTTGTCGCCAAACCCAGGGGCGAAGACTATGGCTACACCTTC. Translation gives CSVVAKPRGEDYGYTF.

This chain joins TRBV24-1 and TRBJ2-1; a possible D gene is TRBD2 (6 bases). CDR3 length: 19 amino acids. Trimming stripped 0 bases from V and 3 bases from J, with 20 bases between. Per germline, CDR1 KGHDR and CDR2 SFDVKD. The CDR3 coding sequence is TGTGCCACCAGTGATTTGCGACTGCCCCGGGACTCGGACTACAATGAGCAGTTCTTC. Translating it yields CATSDLRLPRDSDYNEQFF.

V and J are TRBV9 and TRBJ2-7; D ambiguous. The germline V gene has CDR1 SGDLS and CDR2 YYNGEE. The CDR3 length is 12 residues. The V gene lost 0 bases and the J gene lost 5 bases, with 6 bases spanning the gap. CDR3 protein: CASSVGEDEQYF. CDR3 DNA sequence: TGTGCCAGCAGCGTAGGAGAGGACGAGCAGTACTTC.

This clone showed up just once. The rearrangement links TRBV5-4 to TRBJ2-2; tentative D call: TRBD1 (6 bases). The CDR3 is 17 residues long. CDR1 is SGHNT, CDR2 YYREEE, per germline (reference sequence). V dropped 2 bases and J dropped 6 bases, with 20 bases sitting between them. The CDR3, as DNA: TGTGCCAGCAGCTTTGGGGACACGTACGGGGCCGCCGGGGAGCTGTTTTTT. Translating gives CASSFGDTYGAAGELFF.